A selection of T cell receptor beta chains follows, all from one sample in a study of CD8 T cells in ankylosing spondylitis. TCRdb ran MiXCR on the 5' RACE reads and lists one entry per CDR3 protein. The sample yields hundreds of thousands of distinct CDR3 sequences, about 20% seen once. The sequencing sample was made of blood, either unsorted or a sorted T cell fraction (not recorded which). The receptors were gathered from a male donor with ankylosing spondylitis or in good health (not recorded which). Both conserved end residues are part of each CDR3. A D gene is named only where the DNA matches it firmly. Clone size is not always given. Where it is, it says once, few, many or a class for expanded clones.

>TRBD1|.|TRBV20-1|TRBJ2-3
CSADPDRASTDTQYF
TGCAGTGCGGACCCGGACAGGGCGAGCACAGATACGCAGTATTTT
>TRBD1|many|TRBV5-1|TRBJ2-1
CASSSGQGVDEQFF
TGCGCCAGCAGCTCGGGACAGGGGGTCGATGAGCAGTTCTTC
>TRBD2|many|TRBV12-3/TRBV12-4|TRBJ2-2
CASSSQRGLELFF
TGTGCCAGCAGTTCGCAGCGGGGGTTGGAGCTGTTTTTT
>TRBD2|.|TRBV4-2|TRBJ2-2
CASSQEVAGGNTGELFF
TGTGCCAGCAGCCAAGAAGTAGCGGGAGGGAATACCGGGGAGCTGTTTTTT
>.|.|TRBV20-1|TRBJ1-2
CSAIQAADGYTF
TGCAGTGCGATACAGGCGGCGGATGGCTACACCTTC
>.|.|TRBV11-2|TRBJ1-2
CASSMDSYGYTF
TGTGCCAGCAGCATGGACAGCTATGGCTACACCTTC
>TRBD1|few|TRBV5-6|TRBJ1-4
CASSSGTGVPTNEKLFF
TGTGCCAGCAGCTCCGGGACAGGGGTCCCAACTAATGAAAAACTGTTTTTT
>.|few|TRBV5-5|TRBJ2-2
CASSEGGGAIGELFF
TGTGCCAGCAGCGAAGGAGGGGGGGCAATCGGGGAGCTGTTTTTT
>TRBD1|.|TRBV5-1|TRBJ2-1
CASSLGAGGVNEQFF
TGCGCCAGCAGCTTGGGAGCAGGGGGCGTCAATGAGCAGTTCTTC
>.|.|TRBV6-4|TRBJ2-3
CASSFGGGGGSTDTQYF
TGTGCCAGCAGTTTCGGCGGGGGCGGAGGGAGCACAGATACGCAGTATTTT
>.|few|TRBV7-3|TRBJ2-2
CASSPKTGRDTGELFF
TGTGCCAGCAGCCCAAAGACAGGGAGGGACACCGGGGAGCTGTTTTTT
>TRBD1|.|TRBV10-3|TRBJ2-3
CAIQGASTQYF
TGTGCCATACAGGGGGCATCTACGCAGTATTTT
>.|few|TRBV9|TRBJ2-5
CASSVAGVQGETQYF
TGTGCCAGCAGCGTAGCTGGGGTCCAGGGAGAGACCCAGTACTTC
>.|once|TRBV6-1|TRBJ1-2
CASSDPATNYGYTF
TGTGCCAGCAGTGATCCAGCTACTAACTATGGCTACACCTTC
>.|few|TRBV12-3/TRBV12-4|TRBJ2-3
CASTLADPHTDTQYF
TGTGCCAGCACCCTAGCAGATCCCCACACAGATACGCAGTATTTT
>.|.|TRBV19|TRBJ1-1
CACRTGRGTEAFF
TGTGCCTGCAGGACGGGACGGGGCACTGAAGCTTTCTTT
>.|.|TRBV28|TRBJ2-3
CASKIGAFGGTDTQYF
TGTGCCAGCAAAATCGGGGCATTCGGGGGCACAGATACGCAGTATTTT
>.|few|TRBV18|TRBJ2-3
CASSPTLTADTQYF
TGTGCCAGCTCACCAACACTGACGGCAGATACGCAGTATTTT
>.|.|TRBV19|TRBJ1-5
CASSVRANQPQHF
TGTGCCAGTAGTGTCCGGGCCAATCAGCCCCAGCATTTT
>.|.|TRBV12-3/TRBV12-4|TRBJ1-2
CASSTLNYGYTF
TGTGCCAGCAGCACCCTTAACTATGGCTACACCTTC
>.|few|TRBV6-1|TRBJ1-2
CASRPGREGFYGYTF
TGTGCCAGCAGGCCCGGCAGGGAGGGATTCTATGGCTACACCTTC
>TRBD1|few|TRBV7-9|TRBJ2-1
CASSNLRDSYNEQFF
TGTGCCAGCAGCAATCTCCGGGACAGTTACAATGAGCAGTTCTTC
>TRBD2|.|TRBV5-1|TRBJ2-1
CASSPGLVGYNEQFF
TGCGCCAGCAGCCCGGGACTAGTGGGTTACAATGAGCAGTTCTTC
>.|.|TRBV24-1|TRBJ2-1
CATSDVVRDEQFF
TGTGCCACCAGTGATGTCGTTAGGGATGAGCAGTTCTTC
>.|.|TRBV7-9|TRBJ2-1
CASSLTGPYNEQFF
TGTGCCAGCAGCCTAACGGGGCCCTACAATGAGCAGTTCTTC
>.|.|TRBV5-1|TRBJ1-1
CASSPQGGLGTEAFF
TGCGCCAGCAGCCCACAGGGCGGCCTTGGCACTGAAGCTTTCTTT
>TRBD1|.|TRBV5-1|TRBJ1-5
CASSLATGEGQPQHF
TGCGCCAGCAGCTTGGCAACAGGGGAGGGTCAGCCCCAGCATTTT
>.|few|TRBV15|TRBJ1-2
CATSRDLPLASGANYGYTF
TGTGCCACCAGCAGAGATTTACCCCTGGCCTCAGGGGCTAACTATGGCTACACCTTC
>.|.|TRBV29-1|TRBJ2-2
CSVELGTNTGELFF
TGCAGCGTTGAATTAGGGACCAACACCGGGGAGCTGTTTTTT
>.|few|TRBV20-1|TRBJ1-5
CSASSDGNQPQHF
TGCAGTGCTAGTTCCGACGGCAATCAGCCCCAGCATTTT
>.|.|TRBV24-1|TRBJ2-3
CATSDSRPDTQYF
TGTGCCACCAGTGACTCGCGCCCAGATACGCAGTATTTT
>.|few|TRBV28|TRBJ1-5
CASTTPGGQPQHF
TGTGCCAGCACTACTCCCGGGGGTCAGCCCCAGCATTTT
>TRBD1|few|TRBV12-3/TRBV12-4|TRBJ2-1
CASRTGTGEGEQFF
TGTGCCAGCAGAACCGGGACAGGGGAGGGAGAGCAGTTCTTC
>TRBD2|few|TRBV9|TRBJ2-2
CASSVRGGNPGELFF
TGTGCCAGCAGCGTGCGCGGGGGGAACCCCGGGGAGCTGTTTTTT
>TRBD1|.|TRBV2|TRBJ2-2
CASRYDRGRNTGELFF
TGTGCCAGCAGATATGACAGGGGGCGAAACACCGGGGAGCTGTTTTTT
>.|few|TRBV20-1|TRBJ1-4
CSAGRTRGDEKLFF
TGCAGTGCTGGACGGACCCGCGGAGATGAAAAACTGTTTTTT
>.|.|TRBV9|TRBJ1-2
CASSPPNYGYTF
TGTGCCAGCAGCCCCCCTAACTATGGCTACACCTTC
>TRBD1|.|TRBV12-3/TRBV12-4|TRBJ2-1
CASTLTGGGNYNEQFF
TGTGCCAGCACTCTGACAGGGGGCGGCAATTACAATGAGCAGTTCTTC
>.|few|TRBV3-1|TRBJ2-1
CASSRRTTTYNEQFF
TGTGCCAGCAGCCGGCGCACCACTACCTACAATGAGCAGTTCTTC
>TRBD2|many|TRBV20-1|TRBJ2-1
CSASRPGGQTYNEQFF
TGCAGTGCTAGTCGTCCGGGAGGGCAGACCTACAATGAGCAGTTCTTC
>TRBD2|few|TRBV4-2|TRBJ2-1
CASSPRTSGSYNEQFF
TGTGCCAGCAGCCCGCGTACTAGCGGCTCCTACAATGAGCAGTTCTTC
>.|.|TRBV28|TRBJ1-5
CASSPTRTDQPQHF
TGTGCCAGCAGTCCTACGAGAACCGATCAGCCCCAGCATTTT
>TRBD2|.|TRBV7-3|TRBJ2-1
CASSLGPSGGLSSYNEQFF
TGTGCCAGCAGCTTAGGGCCTAGCGGGGGTCTTAGCTCCTACAATGAGCAGTTCTTC
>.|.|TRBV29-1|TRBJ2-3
CSVVWGVSGTDTQYF
TGCAGCGTTGTGTGGGGGGTTTCTGGCACAGATACGCAGTATTTT
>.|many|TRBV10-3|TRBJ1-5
CAISENRIGQPQHF
TGTGCCATCAGTGAGAACAGGATTGGTCAGCCCCAGCATTTT
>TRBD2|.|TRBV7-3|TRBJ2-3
CASSERPGLAGGGSTDTQYF
TGTGCCAGCAGCGAACGCCCGGGACTAGCGGGAGGTGGCAGCACAGATACGCAGTATTTT
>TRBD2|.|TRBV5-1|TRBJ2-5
CASSLAGTSWETQYF
TGCGCCAGCAGCTTGGCCGGGACTAGCTGGGAGACCCAGTACTTC
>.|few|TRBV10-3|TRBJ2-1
CASSGPYNEQFF
TGTGCCTCCTCCGGCCCCTACAATGAGCAGTTCTTC
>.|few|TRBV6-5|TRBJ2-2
CASSYLENTGELFF
TGTGCCAGCAGTTACTTAGAAAACACCGGGGAGCTGTTTTTT
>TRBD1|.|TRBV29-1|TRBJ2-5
CSVERQGRSQETQYF
TGCAGCGTTGAACGACAGGGCCGTTCCCAAGAGACCCAGTACTTC
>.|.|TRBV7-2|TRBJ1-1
CASSLVPDSPGTEAFF
TGTGCCAGCAGCTTAGTCCCCGACAGCCCAGGTACTGAAGCTTTCTTT
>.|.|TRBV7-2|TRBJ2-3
CASSFSRRVEDTQYF
TGTGCCAGCAGCTTTTCCAGGCGAGTCGAAGATACGCAGTATTTT
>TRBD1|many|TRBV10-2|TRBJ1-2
CASGQALGATAYGYTF
TGCGCCAGCGGACAGGCCCTTGGAGCCACCGCCTATGGCTACACCTTC
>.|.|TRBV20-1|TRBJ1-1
CSARETRRVATEAFF
TGCAGTGCTAGAGAGACAAGACGGGTGGCCACTGAAGCTTTCTTT
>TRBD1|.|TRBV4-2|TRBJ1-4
CASSQVEGANEKLFF
TGTGCCAGCAGCCAAGTTGAGGGGGCAAATGAAAAACTGTTTTTT